Below, 16 T cell receptor beta chains from the same sample are listed, as sequenced in a study of T-cell reconstitution after alpha-beta-depleted transplantation in children. TCRbeta library construction was performed incorporating unique molecular identifiers. TCRdb independently ran MiXCR on the PCR reads; one entry per CDR3 protein. The data contain fewer than 750,000 distinct CDR3 sequences, over 20% of them singletons. Sample: PBMCs, taken before TCRalphabeta/CD19-depleted stem cell transplant. The receptor source for this set is a boy younger than two with Wiskott-Aldrich syndrome, due to receive a stem cell transplant.

The chain is built from TRBV11-2 and TRBJ1-4; no firm D call. Germline-derived CDR1 and CDR2 are SGHAT and FQNNGV. With 5 bases removed from V and 5 bases from J, the gap between germline ends came to 15 bases. The CDR3 is 15 amino acids. In DNA, the CDR3 is TGTGCCAGCAGCACCAAAGCTTGGAACAATGAAAAACTGTTTTTT. It yields the protein CASSTKAWNNEKLFF. Full variable domain (missing parts from reference TRBV11-2 and TRBJ1-4): EAGVAQSPRYKIIEKRQSVAFWCNPISGHATLYWYQQILGQGPKLLIQFQNNGVVDDSQLPKDRFSAERLKGVDSTLKIQPAKLEDSAVYLCASSTKAWNNEKLFFGSGTQLSVL.

This clonotype was detected a few times. The chain recombines TRBV5-1 with TRBJ2-1; 10 bases are a match to TRBD2. Germline CDR1 and CDR2: SGHRS and YFSETQ. There are 17 residues in the CDR3. The J segment lost 3 bases and the V segment lost 8 bases, leaving 14 bases of the junction unmatched. The chain's CDR3 is CASLLTPGLANYNEQFF. The CDR3 region has the DNA TGCGCCAGTCTCCTCACTCCGGGACTAGCGAACTACAATGAGCAGTTCTTC. The full variable domain, rest sourced from reference TRBV5-1 and TRBJ2-1, is KAGVTQTPRYLIKTRGQQVTLSCSPISGHRSVSWYQQTPGQGLQFLFEYFSETQRNKGNFPGRFSGRQFSNSRSEMNVSTLELGDSALYLCASLLTPGLANYNEQFFGPGTRLTVL.

The V gene is TRBV18, the J gene TRBJ1-1, with 9 positions matching TRBD1. CDR3 length: 15 amino acids. CDR1 is KGHSH, CDR2 LQKENI, per germline. V lost 1 base to trimming and J lost 1 base; unmatched junction nucleotides: 1. The CDR3 region has the DNA TGTGCCAGCTCACCACTACAGGGGGCGAACACTGAAGCTTTCTTT. Translated: CASSPLQGANTEAFF.

This clonotype has only a few counts. The genes are TRBV5-1 and TRBJ1-4; D remains ambiguous. The V and J ends lost 2 bases and 8 bases respectively, with 13 bases between them. The CDR3 consists of 14 residues. Germline V lookup: CDR1 SGHRS, CDR2 YFSETQ. CDR3 region: CASSFTGDREKLFF. The CDR3 DNA reads TGCGCCAGCAGCTTCACGGGTGATCGCGAAAAACTGTTTTTT.

This clonotype was counted only a few times. This chain joins TRBV20-1 and TRBJ2-7; no definite D call. Trimming pared 2 bases from V and 4 bases from J, leaving 6 bases between. The CDR3 is made up of 11 amino acids. The germline V gene encodes CDR1 DFQATT and CDR2 SNEGSKA (reference sequence). The CDR3 DNA reads TGCAGTGCTAGATCTGATTACGAGCAGTACTTC. This encodes CSARSDYEQYF.

This clonotype was picked up a small number of times. The chain is built from TRBV12-3 or TRBV12-4 and TRBJ1-4; possible D gene TRBD1, 5 bases. This CDR3 has 14 amino acids. V lost 6 bases, J lost 8 bases, and 16 bases lay in between. CDR3: CASSQRQLQEKLFF. The CDR3 coding sequence is TGTGCCAGCAGCCAAAGACAGTTGCAGGAAAAACTGTTTTTT.

The table lists this clonotype with a few counts. This chain uses TRBV5-1 with TRBJ2-5; 7 bases agree with TRBD2. The germline V gene encodes CDR1 SGHRS and CDR2 YFSETQ. This CDR3 region has 12 residues. With 4 bases clipped from V and 9 bases from J, the junction kept 6 bases outside the gene matches. The CDR3 bases are TGCGCCAGCAGCGTCAACAGCGGGGCCCAGTACTTC. As protein: CASSVNSGAQYF.

The chain joins TRBV20-1 to TRBJ2-5, with a tentative D call TRBD1 (5 bases). Germline CDR1 DFQATT, CDR2 SNEGSKA (reference sequence). The CDR3 sequence is 13 residues long. V lost 4 bases and J 6 bases, leaving 15 bases between the germline ends. This CDR3 is CSATRTTVQTQYF. CDR3 nucleotides: TGCAGTGCTACTCGGACAACGGTACAGACCCAGTACTTC.

This chain links TRBV20-1 with TRBJ2-5, with D hard to call. The length of the CDR3 is 14 residues. Germline CDR1 is DFQATT and CDR2 is SNEGSKA (reference sequence). Trimming pared 6 bases from V and 1 base from J, leaving 15 bases between. The CDR3 is CSAVGRGLQETQYF. The CDR3 DNA is TGCAGTGCCGTAGGGCGAGGCCTCCAAGAGACCCAGTACTTC.

V gene TRBV28 combines with J gene TRBJ2-5; a weak D match, TRBD2 (7 bases). Trimming shortened V by 4 bases and J by 5 bases, and 17 bases separated the two germline ends. This CDR3 contains 15 residues. From germline, CDR1 is MDHEN and CDR2 SYDVKM. Here the CDR3 DNA reads TGTGCCAGCAGTTCAGGACAGCCCGGGGGGGAGACCCAGTACTTC. This translates into CASSSGQPGGETQYF.

This clonotype was detected only a few times. The CDR3 region has the DNA TGTGCCAGCAGTTTATCAAACAGGGTTAGCACAGATACGCAGTATTTT. This gives the protein CASSLSNRVSTDTQYF. V and J are TRBV27 and TRBJ2-3; TRBD1 might be the D (6 bases). The V and J ends lost 0 bases and 0 bases respectively, with 10 bases between them. The CDR3 is 16 amino acids. The V gene's germline CDR1 is MNHEY and CDR2 SMNVEV (reference sequence).

This clonotype has a handful of counts. The chain carries TRBV24-1 and TRBJ2-1; TRBD2 matches 12 bases. The CDR3 consists of 17 residues. V gave up 3 bases and J gave up 4 bases; unmatched junction bases: 6. The germline V gene encodes CDR1 KGHDR and CDR2 SFDVKD. The DNA for the CDR3 is TGTGCCACCAGTGATAGGCGACTAGCGGGAGTGTACAATGAGCAGTTCTTC. Amino acids: CATSDRRLAGVYNEQFF.

This clonotype was detected a few times. The chain has TRBV5-1 and TRBJ2-1; TRBD2 aligns across 11 bases. CDR1 SGHRS and CDR2 YFSETQ come from the germline V gene. Trimming cost V 4 bases and J 7 bases; bases outside gene matches: 13. The CDR3 totals 17 residues. The CDR3 sequence: CASSETQLAGAANEQFF. The CDR3 DNA reads TGCGCCAGCAGCGAAACACAACTAGCGGGAGCTGCGAATGAGCAGTTCTTC.

The J gene is TRBJ2-1, the V gene TRBV20-1; D is perhaps TRBD2 (6 bases). CDR3 size: 14 residues. The germline gives CDR1 DFQATT, CDR2 SNEGSKA (reference sequence). Trimming pared 3 bases from V and 4 bases from J, leaving 13 bases between. The CDR3 here is CSASVLAEYNEQFF. Written as DNA, the CDR3 is TGCAGTGCTAGTGTGTTAGCGGAGTACAATGAGCAGTTCTTC.

The CDR3 DNA is TGTGCCAGCAGCCCCCGACCCAGACAGGGGGCTGCTGGGGCCAACGTCCTGACTTTC. Its protein is CASSPRPRQGAAGANVLTF. The chain carries TRBV4-2 and TRBJ2-6; 10 positions match TRBD1. Germline lookup yields CDR1 LGHNA and CDR2 YNFKEQ. The CDR3 has 19 amino acids. With 4 bases clipped from V and 2 bases from J, the junction kept 11 bases outside the gene matches.

The chain uses TRBV5-1 and TRBJ2-7; D might be TRBD2 (5 bases). The germline V gene has CDR1 SGHRS and CDR2 YFSETQ. The CDR3 extends over 15 amino acids. The V and J ends lost 3 bases and 4 bases respectively, with 17 bases between them. CDR3 nucleotides: TGCGCCAGCAGCTCTGATCCGGGATACGCTTACGAGCAGTACTTC. It is translated as CASSSDPGYAYEQYF.